The 30 T cell receptor beta chains below were found in one sample sequenced in a study of human T cells and chemical hapten exposure. Documented time point: pre-sensitization, week 0. Treatment: therapeutic diphenylcyclopropenone sensitization with weekly scalp DPC. MiXCR was run by TCRdb on the RACE reads, yielding one entry per CDR3 protein. In the table there are 240,000 or so distinct CDR3 sequences, around 9.3% of which are singletons. This sample comprised whole blood, obtained in connection with sensitization to the hapten diphenylcyclopropenone (DPC). These receptors were collected from a middle-aged woman with alopecia areata. Some clones in this sample may be carry-over from other donors' samples.

This clonotype was seen only a few times. V usage is TRBV27 and J usage is TRBJ1-1; D might be TRBD1 (6 bases). The germline gives CDR1 MNHEY, CDR2 SMNVEV (reference sequence). CDR3 length equals 14 residues. Trimming stripped 2 bases from V and 8 bases from J, with 15 bases between. For the CDR3, the DNA is TGTGCCAGCAGTTTACAGGGGAGAACGGGGGAAGCTTTCTTT. As protein: CASSLQGRTGEAFF.

This rearrangement joins TRBV6-1 to TRBJ1-2, with TRBD1 matching 7 bases. The germline V gene has CDR1 MNHNS and CDR2 SASEGT. The J segment lost 4 bases and the V segment lost 7 bases, leaving 24 bases of the junction unmatched. This CDR3 contains 19 residues. CDR3 nucleotides: TGTGCCAGCACTACAGGCTCGGACAGGCTTTATTCTTCCGGCTATGGCTACACCTTC. As protein: CASTTGSDRLYSSGYGYTF.

The rearrangement uses TRBV28 and TRBJ1-5, with D possibly being TRBD1 (5 bases). The V end was cut by 2 bases, the J end by 1 base, with 12 bases between. Germline CDR1 is MDHEN and CDR2 is SYDVKM. CDR3 size: 16 residues. Here the CDR3 reads CASSLALGPSNQPQHF. The CDR3 coding sequence is TGTGCCAGCAGTTTAGCTCTGGGGCCGAGCAATCAGCCCCAGCATTTT.

This clonotype was observed a few times. J is TRBJ2-1 and V is TRBV29-1, with 11 positions matching TRBD1. V gave up 6 bases and J gave up 4 bases; unmatched junction bases: 5. Germline V lookup: CDR1 SQVTM, CDR2 ANQGSEA. The CDR3 consists of 14 residues. The CDR3 spells CSVPDRGPYNEQFF. The CDR3 DNA reads TGCAGCGTGCCGGACAGGGGGCCTTACAATGAGCAGTTCTTC.

This clonotype was seen repeatedly, ten times or more. V gene TRBV12-3 or TRBV12-4 combines with J gene TRBJ1-2, with D hard to call. Trimming removed 1 base from V and 7 bases from J, with 7 bases in between. This CDR3 spans 12 amino acids. The CDR3 here is CASSLGESGYTF. The CDR3 nucleotides read TGTGCCAGCAGTTTAGGGGAATCTGGCTACACCTTC.

This clonotype was found many times. The genes are TRBV5-6 and TRBJ1-2; D may be TRBD1 (5 bases). Trimming pared 4 bases from V and 5 bases from J, leaving 12 bases between. CDR1 SGHDT and CDR2 YYEEEE come from the germline V gene. This CDR3 is 13 amino acids long. This CDR3 reads CASSPRAGYGYTF. CDR3 coding DNA: TGTGCCAGCAGCCCGCGCGCAGGGTATGGCTACACCTTC.

The sample holds a few counts of this clonotype. The chain recombines TRBV20-1 with TRBJ1-3; 7 nucleotides match TRBD1. CDR3 length equals 13 residues. The J segment lost 2 bases and the V segment lost 6 bases, leaving 4 bases of the junction unmatched. Germline values: CDR1 DFQATT, CDR2 SNEGSKA (reference sequence). The CDR3 DNA follows: TGCAGTGCCGAGACAGGGACTGGAAACACCATATATTTT. Amino acid sequence: CSAETGTGNTIYF.

Worth noting for this clonotype: Compared with germline, one end of the junction differs, possibly owing to a read error. This rearrangement joins TRBV12-3 or TRBV12-4 to TRBJ2-3; 8 bases map to TRBD2. The CDR3 totals 17 residues. CDR3 in DNA: TGTGGCAGCAGCTATACCTTAGCGGGAATTAACACAGATACGCAGTATTTT. Translating gives CGSSYTLAGINTDTQYF.

This chain joins TRBV11-3 and TRBJ2-7; 7 positions agree with TRBD2. V shed 0 bases, J shed 3 bases, and the junction held 8 bases outside the gene matches. Germline V CDR1 and CDR2: SGHNT, YENEEA. The CDR3 has 16 amino acids. The CDR3 protein is CASSLENLADYYEQYF. CDR3 DNA sequence: TGTGCCAGCAGCTTAGAAAATCTAGCGGACTACTACGAGCAGTACTTC.

In this sample, this clonotype turned up a few times. The chain recombines TRBV4-3 with TRBJ2-2; D ambiguous. The CDR3 sequence is 14 residues long. The germline V gene has CDR1 LGHNA and CDR2 YSLEER. Deletions cut 5 bases from V and 4 bases from J, with 11 bases between. The CDR3: CASSVDVFTGELFF. CDR3 nucleotide sequence: TGCGCCAGCAGCGTTGATGTATTCACCGGGGAGCTGTTTTTT.

The V and J genes are TRBV10-3 and TRBJ2-1; D is unresolved. Germline values: CDR1 ENHRY, CDR2 SYGVKD. Trimming cost V 7 bases and J 6 bases, with 13 bases left between them. This CDR3 has 13 amino acids. CDR3 loop: CAITISGLNEQFF. The CDR3 nucleotides read TGTGCCATCACCATAAGTGGCCTCAATGAGCAGTTCTTC.

This clonotype was detected a few times. This rearrangement joins TRBV29-1 to TRBJ2-4; maybe TRBD2 (6 bases). The V end lost 1 base, the J end lost 0 bases, and 10 bases lay between the germline ends. This CDR3 spans 15 amino acids. CDR1 SQVTM and CDR2 ANQGSEA come from the germline V gene. CDR3 DNA: TGCAGCGTTGAAGGCAGTAGCGGAGCCAAAAACATTCAGTACTTC. Amino acid sequence: CSVEGSSGAKNIQYF.

This clonotype was seen a few times. The V call is TRBV6-5, the J call TRBJ2-3, with TRBD2 matching 8 bases. J lost 3 bases, V lost 2 bases, and 4 bases had no gene match. The length of the CDR3 is 15 residues. Germline CDR1 reads MNHEY; CDR2 reads SVGAGI. As DNA, the CDR3 is TGTGCCAGCAGTTACAGCGGGAGTGGGACAGATACGCAGTATTTT. It yields the protein CASSYSGSGTDTQYF.

This clonotype occurred a few times. The rearrangement links TRBV20-1 to TRBJ2-1; TRBD2 is a possible D gene (6 bases). The CDR3 extends over 12 amino acids. The germline V gene encodes CDR1 DFQATT and CDR2 SNEGSKA (reference sequence). The V end lost 3 bases, the J end lost 10 bases, and 13 bases lay between the germline ends. The CDR3 protein is CSASHRLAEQFF. The CDR3 DNA reads TGCAGTGCTAGTCATAGGCTAGCGGAGCAGTTCTTC.

This clonotype was seen a handful of times. V usage is TRBV30 and J usage is TRBJ1-1; D ambiguous. The CDR3 covers 12 residues. Per germline, CDR1 GTSNPN and CDR2 SVGIG (reference sequence). With 4 bases removed from V and 3 bases from J, the gap between germline ends came to 9 bases. CDR3 sequence reads: CAWNPQHTEAFF. The CDR3 DNA is TGTGCCTGGAATCCCCAGCACACTGAAGCTTTCTTT.

There are many counts of this clonotype. V and J are TRBV9 and TRBJ2-5; the D is unclear. The CDR3 is 13 residues long. V was clipped by 4 bases and J by 5 bases, with 12 bases between them. CDR1 SGDLS and CDR2 YYNGEE come from the germline V gene. The CDR3 region is CASSPRMGETQYF. The CDR3 DNA is TGTGCCAGCAGCCCCAGGATGGGGGAGACCCAGTACTTC. Full variable domain (rest looked up from reference TRBV9 and TRBJ2-5): DSGVTQTPKHLITATGQRVTLRCSPRSGDLSVYWYQQSLDQGLQFLIQYYNGEERAKGNILERFSAQQFPDLHSELNLSSLELGDSALYFCASSPRMGETQYFGPGTRLLVL.

This clonotype was seen ten or more times. A junction boundary mismatches the germline segment, possibly from a read error. The chain uses TRBV6-1 and TRBJ1-1; D remains unclear. Germline V gene sequence: CDR1 MNHNS, CDR2 SASEGT. This CDR3 contains 13 residues. The CDR3 reads CASRDIWNTEAFF. The CDR3 DNA reads as TGTGCCAGCCGTGACATCTGGAACACTGAAGCTTTCTTT.

The sample holds a few counts of this clonotype. The J gene is TRBJ2-3, the V gene TRBV29-1; possibly TRBD2 for D (7 bases). The CDR3 is 16 residues long. CDR1 and CDR2 (germline): SQVTM, ANQGSEA. Deletions cut 4 bases from V and 10 bases from J, with 27 bases between. CDR3 DNA: TGCAGCGTTGTCCCAAGGGGGGGTGAGCGCACAGGCCCGCAGTATTTT. Its protein is CSVVPRGGERTGPQYF.

Concerning this clonotype: At one of its ends the junction is not consistent with the germline gene, which may arise from a read error. V and J are TRBV7-2 and TRBJ2-5; D possibly matches TRBD1 or TRBD2 (7 bases each). CDR1 is SGHTA and CDR2 is FQGNSA in the germline V gene. The CDR3 length is 15 residues. Here the CDR3 DNA reads TGTGCCAGCAGCTTCAACGAGGGGGCGCGGGAGACCCATTACTTC. As protein: CASSFNEGARETHYF.

V is TRBV14 and J is TRBJ1-5; D is uncertain. The germline V gene has CDR1 SGHDN and CDR2 FVKESK. Trimming took 4 bases from V and 4 from J, leaving 11 bases between them. This CDR3 region has 14 residues. CDR3 in DNA: TGTGCCAGCAGCCCTTACGGGGTAAATCAGCCCCAGCATTTT. Its translation is CASSPYGVNQPQHF.

The chain recombines TRBV4-1 with TRBJ1-1, with a tentative D call TRBD1 (5 bases). Trimming stripped 1 base from V and 5 bases from J, with 14 bases between. The germline V gene has CDR1 MGHRA and CDR2 YSYEKL. CDR3 length equals 15 residues. The CDR3 protein is CASSQGAGRVTEAFF. The CDR3, as DNA: TGCGCCAGCAGCCAAGGGGCAGGGAGGGTGACTGAAGCTTTCTTT.

CDR3 DNA: TGCAGTGCTAGAGAAGGGGGAAATGAGCAGTTCTTC. The encoded protein is CSAREGGNEQFF. The V call is TRBV20-1, the J call TRBJ2-1, with D possibly TRBD1 on 6 matching bases. The germline V gene has CDR1 DFQATT and CDR2 SNEGSKA (reference sequence). Trimming shortened V by 0 bases and J by 7 bases, and 7 bases separated the two germline ends. The CDR3 consists of 12 residues.

The chain joins TRBV7-2 to TRBJ2-5, with D perhaps being TRBD1 or TRBD2 (6 bases each). CDR3 size: 14 residues. V was shortened by 1 base and J by 4 bases, with 10 bases between the two germline ends. Germline CDR1 SGHTA, CDR2 FQGNSA. The CDR3 sequence is CASSLVGGRETQYF. CDR3 bases: TGTGCCAGCAGCTTAGTCGGGGGCCGAGAGACCCAGTACTTC.

The J gene is TRBJ2-2, the V gene TRBV27; 12 nucleotides line up with TRBD1. This CDR3 contains 15 residues. The V segment lost 7 bases and the J segment 4 bases; nucleotides outside the gene matches: 4. The germline V gene encodes CDR1 MNHEY and CDR2 SMNVEV (reference sequence). This CDR3 reads CASNPGQGATGELFF. The CDR3 region has the DNA TGTGCCAGCAATCCGGGACAGGGGGCCACCGGGGAGCTGTTTTTT.

The chain employs TRBV5-1 and TRBJ2-7, with TRBD1 as a possible D gene (5 bases). Trimming left V 0 bases short and J 1 base short, with 8 bases between. Germline V gives CDR1 SGHRS, CDR2 YFSETQ. The CDR3 runs to 14 residues. The CDR3: CASSLDRFSYEQYF. CDR3 DNA sequence: TGCGCCAGCAGCTTGGACAGGTTTTCCTACGAGCAGTACTTC.

This clonotype was seen many times. The chain links TRBV5-1 to TRBJ1-6; D call uncertain. V was clipped by 0 bases and J by 2 bases, with 6 bases between them. The CDR3 contains 15 residues. Germline CDR1 reads SGHRS; CDR2 reads YFSETQ. The CDR3 loop is CASSLEPTYNSPLHF. The DNA of the CDR3 is TGCGCCAGCAGCTTGGAGCCGACCTATAATTCACCCCTCCACTTT.

The CDR3 region has the DNA TGCGCCAGCAGCCACCTGGACAGGGGGCGGCACACTGAAGCTTTCTTT. It is translated as CASSHLDRGRHTEAFF. This sequence joins TRBV5-1 and TRBJ1-1, with TRBD1 identical over 11 bases. V was pared by 4 bases and J by 3 bases, with 8 bases of the junction left unmatched. Germline CDR1 is SGHRS and CDR2 is YFSETQ. CDR3 length: 16 residues.

This clonotype was detected only a few times. The V gene is TRBV20-1, the J gene TRBJ2-5; 10 nucleotides align to TRBD2. CDR1 is DFQATT and CDR2 is SNEGSKA in the germline V gene (reference sequence). The length of the CDR3 is 14 residues. V dropped 1 base and J dropped 1; count of bases not matched to a gene: 0. The DNA for the CDR3 is TGCAGTGCTAGAGTAGCGGGAGGCCAAGAGACCCAGTACTTC. Its protein is CSARVAGGQETQYF.

The V gene is TRBV5-1, the J gene TRBJ1-4, with a weak D call TRBD1 (6 bases). Germline V gene lookup returns CDR1 SGHRS and CDR2 YFSETQ. This CDR3 is 16 amino acids long. Trimming removed 7 bases from V and 2 bases from J, with 18 bases in between. CDR3 in DNA: TGCGCCAGCCAGCCGAGGGGGAAAGCGACTAATGAAAAACTGTTTTTT. Protein sequence: CASQPRGKATNEKLFF.

This clonotype was seen repeatedly, ten times or more. In DNA, the CDR3 is TGCGCCAGCAGCCAAGTTCCGCGGGATCTATACGAGCAGTACTTC. It encodes CASSQVPRDLYEQYF. The chain employs TRBV4-1 and TRBJ2-7; perhaps TRBD2 as D (6 bases). CDR1 is MGHRA, CDR2 YSYEKL, per germline. Trimming removed 1 base at V and 4 bases at J, with 14 bases between. CDR3 size: 15 residues.